This T cell receptor beta chain originates from a study of cytomegalovirus exposure and HLA in healthy donors. General observations from the study: A later analysis linked a missense DCLRE1C variant to TCR beta V- and J-gene trimming.

In germline, CDR1 is SGHVS, CDR2 FNYEAQ. This CDR3 comprises 16 residues. V was cut by 0 bases and J by 3 bases, with 14 bases left in between. PCR involved 60 Vbeta and 13 Jbeta primers. The protocol was immunoSEQ multiplex PCR, while the TCRdb copy is restricted to in-frame clones and leaves out a portion. The sample carries some 220,000 clones, roughly 78% recorded once. This clone has a handful of counts. Its cognate antigen is unknown. The sequenced sample consisted of PBMCs. V gene TRBV7-6 combines with J gene TRBJ1-1; D possibly corresponds to TRBD1 (5 bases). The receptor's source is a boy aged 5-17 years in good health and CMV-seronegative. CDR3 sequence: CASSLAGQGSHTEAFF. As DNA, the CDR3 is TGTGCCAGCAGCTTAGCGGGGCAGGGTTCCCACACTGAAGCTTTCTTT.